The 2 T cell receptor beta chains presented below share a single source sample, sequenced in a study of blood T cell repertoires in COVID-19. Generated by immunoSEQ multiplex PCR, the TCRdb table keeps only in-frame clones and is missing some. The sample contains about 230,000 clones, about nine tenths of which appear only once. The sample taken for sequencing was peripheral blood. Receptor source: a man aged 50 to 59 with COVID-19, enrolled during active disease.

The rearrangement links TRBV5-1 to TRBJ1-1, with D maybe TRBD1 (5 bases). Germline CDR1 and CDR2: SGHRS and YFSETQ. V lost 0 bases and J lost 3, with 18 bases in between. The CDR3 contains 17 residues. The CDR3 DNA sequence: TGCGCCAGCAGCTTGGGTCAGCAGGGAGGTAGGGACACTGAAGCTTTCTTT. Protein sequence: CASSLGQQGGRDTEAFF. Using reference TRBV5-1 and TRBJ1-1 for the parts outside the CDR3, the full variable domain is KAGVTQTPRYLIKTRGQQVTLSCSPISGHRSVSWYQQTPGQGLQFLFEYFSETQRNKGNFPGRFSGRQFSNSRSEMNVSTLELGDSALYLCASSLGQQGGRDTEAFFGQGTRLTVV.

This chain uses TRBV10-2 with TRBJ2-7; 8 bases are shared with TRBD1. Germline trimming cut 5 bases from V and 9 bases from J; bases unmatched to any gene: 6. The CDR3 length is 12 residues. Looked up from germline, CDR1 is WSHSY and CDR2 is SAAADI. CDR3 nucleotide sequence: TGCGCCAGCAGTTATTGGACAGGGCCGCAGTACTTC. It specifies CASSYWTGPQYF.